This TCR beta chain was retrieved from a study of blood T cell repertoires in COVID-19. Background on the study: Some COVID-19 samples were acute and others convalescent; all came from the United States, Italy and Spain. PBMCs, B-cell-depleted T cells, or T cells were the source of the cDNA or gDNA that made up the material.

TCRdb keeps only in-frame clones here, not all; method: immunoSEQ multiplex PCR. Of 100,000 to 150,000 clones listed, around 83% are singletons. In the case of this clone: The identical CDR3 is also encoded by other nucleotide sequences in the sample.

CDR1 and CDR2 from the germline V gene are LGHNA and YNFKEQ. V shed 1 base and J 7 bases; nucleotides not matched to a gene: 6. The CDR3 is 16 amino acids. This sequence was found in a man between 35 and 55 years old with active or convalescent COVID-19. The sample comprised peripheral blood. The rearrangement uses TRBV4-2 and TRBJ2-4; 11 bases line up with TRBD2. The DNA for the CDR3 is TGTGCCAGCAGCCAAGGGTTAGCGGGGGGGCAGAACATTCAGTACTTC. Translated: CASSQGLAGGQNIQYF.